These 9 T cell receptor beta chains were all obtained from the same sample, sequenced in a study of patients and donors after allogeneic stem cell transplantation. MiXCR, run by TCRdb on the RT-PCR reads, gives a single entry per CDR3 protein. The sample contains 20,000 or so distinct CDR3 sequences, roughly 4.5% of which appear only once. The sequenced sample was blood, either unsorted or a sorted T cell fraction (not recorded which). The receptors here all came from a human donor who was either an allogeneic HSCT recipient or a stem cell or donor lymphocyte infusion donor (not recorded which). It is not recorded whose cells these are; they may come from a transplant donor.

This clonotype was detected many times. The V gene is TRBV3-1, the J gene TRBJ1-1, with unresolved D. The CDR3 sequence is 13 residues long. Germline CDR1 LGHDT, CDR2 YNNKEL (reference sequence). The V and J ends lost 2 bases and 6 bases respectively, with 10 bases between them. CDR3 residues: CASSQWRRAEAFF. The CDR3, as DNA: TGTGCCAGCAGCCAATGGAGAAGGGCTGAAGCTTTCTTT.

This clonotype was counted only a few times. The V gene is TRBV4-2, the J gene TRBJ1-1; D gene uncertain. This CDR3 region has 16 residues. Trimming pared 1 base from V and 3 bases from J, leaving 15 bases between. Germline-derived CDR1 and CDR2 are LGHNA and YNFKEQ. In DNA, the CDR3 is TGTGCCAGCAGCCAAGGCCATCACGGCGCGGACACTGAAGCTTTCTTT. It translates to CASSQGHHGADTEAFF.

This clonotype was seen ten or more times. V and J are TRBV20-1 and TRBJ1-2; D perhaps matches TRBD1 (6 bases). Trimming took off 4 bases at V and 8 bases at J, with 23 bases between the two ends. CDR1 and CDR2 (germline): DFQATT, SNEGSKA (reference sequence). CDR3 size: 15 residues. The CDR3, as DNA: TGCAGTGCTATTAGACCCTCGTCGGGGGCGCGAGGCTACACCTTC. Translation gives CSAIRPSSGARGYTF.

This clonotype has a count of ten or more. The chain links TRBV7-9 to TRBJ2-3, with 8 bases fitting TRBD2. CDR1 is SEHNR and CDR2 is FQNEAQ in the germline V gene (reference sequence). The length of the CDR3 is 14 residues. V lost 0 bases and J lost 8; bases outside the gene matches: 4. The CDR3 bases are TGTGCCAGCAGCTTAGCGGGGACTAGTTCTACGCAGTATTTT. This encodes CASSLAGTSSTQYF.

This clonotype was counted ten times or more. V usage is TRBV9 and J usage is TRBJ1-1; D is undetermined. Germline loops: CDR1 SGDLS, CDR2 YYNGEE. CDR3 length: 16 residues. V shed 0 bases and J shed 1 base, with 13 bases lying between them. CDR3: CASSVASGSPNTEAFF. The CDR3 DNA reads TGTGCCAGCAGCGTAGCTTCCGGGTCCCCGAACACTGAAGCTTTCTTT.

This rearrangement joins TRBV29-1 to TRBJ1-1; D is unresolved. Per germline, CDR1 SQVTM and CDR2 ANQGSEA. This CDR3 comprises 12 residues. V was clipped by 5 bases and J by 1 base, with 8 bases between them. CDR3 in amino acids: CSVQSTNTEAFF. CDR3 bases: TGCAGCGTTCAGTCTACGAACACTGAAGCTTTCTTT.

This clonotype showed up many times. The genes are TRBV5-1 and TRBJ1-1; 8 bases fit TRBD1. The germline CDR1 and CDR2 sequences are SGHRS and YFSETQ. Trimming took 5 bases from V and 3 from J; bases not matched to a gene: 9. This CDR3 has 15 residues. Here the CDR3 reads CASRPPGQVDTEAFF. CDR3 bases: TGCGCCAGCAGGCCTCCGGGACAGGTAGACACTGAAGCTTTCTTT.

This clonotype was seen many times. The chain couples TRBV7-9 to TRBJ1-6, with 8 bases that match TRBD1. The ends lost 6 bases at V and 4 bases at J; junction bases unmatched: 2. Germline CDR1 and CDR2: SEHNR and FQNEAQ (reference sequence). The CDR3 spans 14 residues. CDR3 nucleotide sequence: TGTGCCAGCAGTAGGACAGGGTATAATTCACCCCTCCACTTT. As protein: CASSRTGYNSPLHF.

The chain joins TRBV4-1 to TRBJ2-6; D uncertain. The CDR3 is 17 amino acids. Between the trimmed V and J ends, which lost 4 bases and 0 bases, there was a span of 13 bases. CDR1 MGHRA and CDR2 YSYEKL come from the germline V gene. The chain's CDR3 is CASSPASSLSGANVLTF. The CDR3 nucleotides read TGCGCCAGCAGCCCAGCCAGTTCCCTCTCTGGGGCCAACGTCCTGACTTTC.